Detailed here is one TCR beta chain. CDR3 length: 14 residues. The ends were cut back, 4 bases at V and 2 bases at J, with 9 bases in the middle. The germline V gene has CDR1 SGHKS and CDR2 YYEKEE (reference sequence). This specimen comes from a study of blood T cell repertoires in COVID-19. As processed by the authors: From reference gene primer amplification, estimates of nucleated cell counts were derived. Generated by immunoSEQ multiplex PCR, the TCRdb table keeps only in-frame clones and is missing some. Clone size and the V and J calls come from that table; the DNA yielded D and trimming. The data hold roughly 120,000 clones, with around 90% observed a single time.

The sample was peripheral blood. The sequence was collected from an older woman with COVID-19, enrolled during active disease. The chain recombines TRBV5-5 with TRBJ1-4; D may be TRBD1 (6 bases). The CDR3 region has the DNA TGTGCCAGCAGCCAAACAGGGACTAATGAAAAACTGTTTTTT. Translated: CASSQTGTNEKLFF.